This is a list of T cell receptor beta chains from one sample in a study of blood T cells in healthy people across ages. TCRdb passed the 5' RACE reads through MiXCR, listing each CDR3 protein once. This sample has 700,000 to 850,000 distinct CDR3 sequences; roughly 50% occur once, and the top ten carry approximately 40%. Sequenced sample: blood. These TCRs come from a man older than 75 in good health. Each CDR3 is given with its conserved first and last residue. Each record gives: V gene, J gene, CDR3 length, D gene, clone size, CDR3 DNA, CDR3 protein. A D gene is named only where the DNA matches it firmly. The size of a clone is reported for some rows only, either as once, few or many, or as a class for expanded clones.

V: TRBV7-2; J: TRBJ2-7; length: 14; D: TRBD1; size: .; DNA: TGTGCTAGCAGCGTAGGACAGGGGAGCCACGAGCAGTACTTC; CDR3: CASSVGQGSHEQYF
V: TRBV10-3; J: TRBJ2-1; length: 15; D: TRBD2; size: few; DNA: TGTGCCATCAGTGAACTAGCGGGACCCTACAATGAGCAGTTCTTC; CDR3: CAISELAGPYNEQFF
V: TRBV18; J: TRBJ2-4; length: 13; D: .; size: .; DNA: TGTGCCAGCTCACCAGTGAGCGAGTACATTCAGTACTTC; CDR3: CASSPVSEYIQYF
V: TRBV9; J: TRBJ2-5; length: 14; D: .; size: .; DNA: TGTGCCAGCAGCCTGGGACACCTACAAGAGACCCAGTACTTC; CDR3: CASSLGHLQETQYF
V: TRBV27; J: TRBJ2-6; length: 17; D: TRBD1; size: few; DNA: TGTGCCAGCAGACCGACAGGGGGTATCTCTGGGGCCAACGTCCTGACTTTC; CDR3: CASRPTGGISGANVLTF
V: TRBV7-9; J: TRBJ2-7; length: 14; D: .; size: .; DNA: TGTGCCAGCAGCTTGGGGACACCTTTTTACGAGCAGTACTTC; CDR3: CASSLGTPFYEQYF
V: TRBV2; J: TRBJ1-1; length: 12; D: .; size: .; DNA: TGTGCCAGCAGTCAGGGAGCCACTGAAGCTTTCTTT; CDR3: CASSQGATEAFF
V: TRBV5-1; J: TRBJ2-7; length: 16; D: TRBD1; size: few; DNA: TGCGCCAGCAGCTTGAGTACGGGACAGGGAATTTACGAGCAGTACTTC; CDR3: CASSLSTGQGIYEQYF
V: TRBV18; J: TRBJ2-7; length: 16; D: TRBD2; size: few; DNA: TGTGCCAGCTCACTAACCTCCGGGACTATCCTCTCCGAGCAGTACTTC; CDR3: CASSLTSGTILSEQYF
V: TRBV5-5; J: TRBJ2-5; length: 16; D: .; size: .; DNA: TGTGCCAGCAGCAGCATCAGGGGAGGAGACGAAGAGACTCAGTACTTC; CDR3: CASSSIRGGDEETQYF
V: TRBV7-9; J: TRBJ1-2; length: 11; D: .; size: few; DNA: TGTGCCAGCAGCCGGGATGTGGACTACACCTTC; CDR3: CASSRDVDYTF
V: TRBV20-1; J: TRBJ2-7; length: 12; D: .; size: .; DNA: TGCAGGGCTAGAGATCTAGGGCACGAGCAGTACTTC; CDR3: CRARDLGHEQYF
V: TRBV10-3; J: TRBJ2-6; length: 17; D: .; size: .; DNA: TGTGCCATCAGCTGGGGGTCTCCCAGCTCTGGGGCCAACGTCCTGACTTTC; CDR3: CAISWGSPSSGANVLTF
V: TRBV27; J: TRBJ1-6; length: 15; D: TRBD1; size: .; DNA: TGTGCCAGCAGCCCTCGACAGGGACGTAATTCACCCCTCCACTTT; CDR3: CASSPRQGRNSPLHF
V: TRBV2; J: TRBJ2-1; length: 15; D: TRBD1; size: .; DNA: TGTGCCAGCACCGGGACAGGGGCTCCGGGCAATGAGCAGTTCTTC; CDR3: CASTGTGAPGNEQFF
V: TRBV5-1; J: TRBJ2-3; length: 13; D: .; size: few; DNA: TGCGCCAGCAGCTGGGAGGTCCCCAGATACGCGTATTTT; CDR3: CASSWEVPRYAYF
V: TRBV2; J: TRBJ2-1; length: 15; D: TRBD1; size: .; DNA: TGTGCCAGCAGCCGGACAGGGACTGTCGGTTACGAGCAGTTCTTC; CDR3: CASSRTGTVGYEQFF
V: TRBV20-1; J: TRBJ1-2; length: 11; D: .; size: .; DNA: TGCAGTGCTCCCCAAAACTATGGCTACACCTTC; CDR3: CSAPQNYGYTF
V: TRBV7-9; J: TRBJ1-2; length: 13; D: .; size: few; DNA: TGTGCCAGCAGCGAGACAGCTAACTATGGCTACACCTTC; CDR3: CASSETANYGYTF
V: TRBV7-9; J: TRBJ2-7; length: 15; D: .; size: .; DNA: TGTGCCAGCAGCGCCTTGGCCCGCGCCCTCTCAGAGCAGTACTTC; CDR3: CASSALARALSEQYF
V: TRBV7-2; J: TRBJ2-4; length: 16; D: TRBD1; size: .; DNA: TGTGCCAGCACCAAGAGACCCAAGGACAGGGCCATAATTCAGTACTTC; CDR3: CASTKRPKDRAIIQYF
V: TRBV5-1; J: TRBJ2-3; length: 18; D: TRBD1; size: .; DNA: TGCGCCAGCCGCTACGGAACTCGACAGGGTCATGGAGGAGATACGCAGTATTTT; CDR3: CASRYGTRQGHGGDTQYF
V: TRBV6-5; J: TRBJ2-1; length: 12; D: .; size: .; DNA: TGTGCCAGCAGGGAGGGGTACAATGAGCAGTTCTTC; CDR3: CASREGYNEQFF
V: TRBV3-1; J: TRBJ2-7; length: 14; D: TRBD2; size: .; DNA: TGTGCCAGCAGCCAAGATCGACTAGCGAGCGCCTTGTACTTC; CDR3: CASSQDRLASALYF
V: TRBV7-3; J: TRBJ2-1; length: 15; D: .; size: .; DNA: TGTGCCAGCAGCAAATCGGGACTCCTGAAGAATGAGCAGTTCTTC; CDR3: CASSKSGLLKNEQFF
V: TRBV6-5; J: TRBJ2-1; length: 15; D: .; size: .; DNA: TGTGCCAGCAGTTCCGGGACCGCTAAGGGTAATGAGCAGTTCTTC; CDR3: CASSSGTAKGNEQFF
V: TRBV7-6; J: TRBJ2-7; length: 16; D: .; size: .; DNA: TGTGCCAGCAGCCAAGGTAGGGGGGCGGCCTCCTACGAGCAGTACTTC; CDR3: CASSQGRGAASYEQYF
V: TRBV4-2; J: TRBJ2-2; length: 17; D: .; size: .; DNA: TGTGCCAGCAGCCAAGGTTTAGCGGACCCGAACACCGGGGAGCTGTTTTTT; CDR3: CASSQGLADPNTGELFF
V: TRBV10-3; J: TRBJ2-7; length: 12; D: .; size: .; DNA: TGTGCCATCAGTGAGTTCGAATACGAGCAGTACTTC; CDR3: CAISEFEYEQYF
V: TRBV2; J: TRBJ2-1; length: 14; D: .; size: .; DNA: TGTGCCAGCAGTGAAGAACAGGTAAAAAATGAGCAGTTCTTC; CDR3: CASSEEQVKNEQFF
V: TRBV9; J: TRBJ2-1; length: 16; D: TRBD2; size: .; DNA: TGTGCCAGCAGCGTTGGGAATAGCGGGGGGTACAATGAGCAGTTCTTC; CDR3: CASSVGNSGGYNEQFF
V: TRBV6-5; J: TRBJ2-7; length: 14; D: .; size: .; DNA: TGTGCCAGCAGTTATGGTGCCAGGGGATACGAGCAGTACTTC; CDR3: CASSYGARGYEQYF
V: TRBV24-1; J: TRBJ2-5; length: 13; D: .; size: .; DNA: TGTGCCACCAGTGATCCGGGACAAGAGACCCAGTACTTC; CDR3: CATSDPGQETQYF
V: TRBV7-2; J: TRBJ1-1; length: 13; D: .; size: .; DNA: TGTGCCAGCGGCCCCGGGCAGGGCACTGAAGCTTTCTTT; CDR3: CASGPGQGTEAFF
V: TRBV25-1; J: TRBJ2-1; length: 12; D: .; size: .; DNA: TGTGCCAGCAGTGAATCCCGAGCCAGGCAGTTCTTC; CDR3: CASSESRARQFF
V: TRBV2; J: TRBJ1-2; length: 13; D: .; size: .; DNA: TGTGCCAGCAGGGTGACTGAGGACTATGGCTACACCTTC; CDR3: CASRVTEDYGYTF
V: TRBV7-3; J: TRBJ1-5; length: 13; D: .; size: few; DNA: TGTGCCAGCAGCTTATACGAGGGACAGCCCCAGCATTTT; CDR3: CASSLYEGQPQHF
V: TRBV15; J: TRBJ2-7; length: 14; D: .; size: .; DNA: TGTGCCACCAGCAGGTGGACAGCCCCCTTAGAGCAGTACTTC; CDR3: CATSRWTAPLEQYF
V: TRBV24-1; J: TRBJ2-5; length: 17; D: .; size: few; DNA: TGTGCCACCAGTGGCCGTGACAGGACCCGACCTATAGAGACCCAGTACTTC; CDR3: CATSGRDRTRPIETQYF
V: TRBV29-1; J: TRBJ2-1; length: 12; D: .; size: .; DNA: TGCAGCGTTGCATCGATAGACGATGAGCAGTTCTTC; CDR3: CSVASIDDEQFF
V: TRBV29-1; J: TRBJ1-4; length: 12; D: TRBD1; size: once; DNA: TGCAGCGTTCGGACAGGGAATGAAAAACTGTTTTTT; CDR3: CSVRTGNEKLFF
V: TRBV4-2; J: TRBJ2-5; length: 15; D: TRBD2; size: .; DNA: TGTGCCAGCAGCCAAGGGACTAGCGGGAGCAATGAGCAGTACTTC; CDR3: CASSQGTSGSNEQYF
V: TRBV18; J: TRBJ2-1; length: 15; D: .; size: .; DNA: TGTGCCAGCTCACCCCGGCCCCAAGGGGGGAATGAGCAGTTCTTC; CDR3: CASSPRPQGGNEQFF
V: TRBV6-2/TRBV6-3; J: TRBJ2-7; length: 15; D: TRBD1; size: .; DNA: TGTGCCAGCAGTACCGGACAGGTCCCCGTCTACGAGCAGTACTTC; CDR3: CASSTGQVPVYEQYF
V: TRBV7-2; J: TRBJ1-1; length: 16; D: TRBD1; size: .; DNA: TGTGCCAGCAGGCCCGGGACAGGGGGCTGGAACACTGAAGCTTTCTTT; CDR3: CASRPGTGGWNTEAFF
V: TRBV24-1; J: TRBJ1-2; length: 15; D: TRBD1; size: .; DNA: TGTGCCACCAGTGATAACAGGGGGCTCGGCTATGGCTACACCTTC; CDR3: CATSDNRGLGYGYTF
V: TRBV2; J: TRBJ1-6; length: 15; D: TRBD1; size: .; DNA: TGTGCCAGCAGCGAGAATGGACAGGGGTATTCACCCCTCCACTTT; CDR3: CASSENGQGYSPLHF
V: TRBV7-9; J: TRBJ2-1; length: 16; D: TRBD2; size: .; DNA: TGTGCCAGCAGCTCCAAGACTAGCGGGTTGAGAGATGAGCAGTTCTTC; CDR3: CASSSKTSGLRDEQFF
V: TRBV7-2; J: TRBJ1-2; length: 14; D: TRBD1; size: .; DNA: TGTGCCAGCAGCTTATCACAGGGGAACTATGGCTACACCTTC; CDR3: CASSLSQGNYGYTF
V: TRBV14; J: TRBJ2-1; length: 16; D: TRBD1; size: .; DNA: TGTGCCAGCAGCCGAAACAGGGGGCCCGGTTACGATGAGCAGTTCTTC; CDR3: CASSRNRGPGYDEQFF
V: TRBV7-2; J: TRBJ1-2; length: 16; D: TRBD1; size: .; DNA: TGTGCCAGCAGCTTAGGGGGTTCGGACAGGCAATATGGCTACACCTTC; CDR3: CASSLGGSDRQYGYTF
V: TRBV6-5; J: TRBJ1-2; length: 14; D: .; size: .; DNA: TGTGCCAGCAGTTACTCGCCCTTCATGAGGGGCTACACCTTC; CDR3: CASSYSPFMRGYTF